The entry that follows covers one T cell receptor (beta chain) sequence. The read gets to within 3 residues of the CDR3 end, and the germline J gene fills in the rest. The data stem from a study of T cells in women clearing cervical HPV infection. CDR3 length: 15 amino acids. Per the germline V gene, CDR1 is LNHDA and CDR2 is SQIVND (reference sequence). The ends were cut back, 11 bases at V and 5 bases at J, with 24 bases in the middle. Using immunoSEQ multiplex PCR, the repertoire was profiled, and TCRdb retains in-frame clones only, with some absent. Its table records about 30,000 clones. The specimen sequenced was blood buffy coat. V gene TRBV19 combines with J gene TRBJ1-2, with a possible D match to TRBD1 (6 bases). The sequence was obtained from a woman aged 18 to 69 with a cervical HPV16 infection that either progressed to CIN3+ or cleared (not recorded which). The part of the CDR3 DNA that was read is TGTGCCTGCGCGACCCGGGACGGGGGGGCGTATGGC. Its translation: CACATRDGGAYG. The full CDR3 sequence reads CACATRDGGAYGYTF.